This TCR beta chain is drawn from a study of shared clonotypes between healthy human individuals. The CDR3 runs 16 residues. V shed 6 bases and J 0 bases; nucleotides not matched to a gene: 5. The V gene's germline CDR1 is SNHLY and CDR2 FYNNEI. CD45RO-negative cells were positively selected for CCR7, leaving out terminally differentiated effector memory CD45RA+ cells. Sequencing used immunoSEQ multiplex PCR; TCRdb keeps in-frame clones, though not all of them. The sample includes hundreds of thousands of clones, around 95% of them seen just once. The sample was naive CD8+ T cells sorted from blood. The chain is built from TRBV2 and TRBJ2-2; 9 nucleotides match TRBD2. The sequence derives from a woman aged 30 to 39 in good health. The CDR3 DNA reads as TGTGCCAGCAGCCTTAGACTAGCGGCGAACACCGGGGAGCTGTTTTTT. This encodes CASSLRLAANTGELFF. Drawing the rest from reference TRBV2 and TRBJ2-2, the complete variable domain is EPEVTQTPSHQVTQMGQEVILRCVPISNHLYFYWYRQILGQKVEFLVSFYNNEISEKSEIFDDQFSVERPDGSNFTLKIRSTKLEDSAMYFCASSLRLAANTGELFFGEGSRLTVL.